This T cell receptor (beta chain) was recovered during a study of blood T cell repertoires in COVID-19. Per the authors' pipeline: Nucleated cell counts were estimated from reference gene primer amplification. The repertoire was sequenced with immunoSEQ multiplex PCR; TCRdb's copy has only in-frame clones and lacks some. That table furnishes V, J and clone size, whereas the DNA furnished D and trimming. The table records about 320,000 clones, 85% to 90% of them present only once. Turning to this clone: No DNA is shown, since the ends of the CDR3 on it are uncertain; the CDR3 is the one TCRdb lists.

The CDR3 totals 15 residues, both ends included. CDR1 is MNHEY and CDR2 is SVGAGI in the germline V gene. The TCR comes from a young woman who had recovered from COVID-19. Sequenced material: PBMCs or T cells enriched from blood (not recorded which). The chain has TRBV6-5 and TRBJ2-7; the D call in the table, TRBD2, was not verified against the DNA. CDR3: CASTSGGRSTYEQYF.